This T cell receptor (beta chain) was identified in a study of cytomegalovirus exposure and HLA in healthy donors. Overall study results and limits: Further analysis was carried out later, and it showed several of the most significant clusters appearing linked to common viral pathogens. Later work found that TCR association rates differed between HLA loci; DRB1 had the most and HLA-C the fewest.

Germline V gene sequence: CDR1 MNHEY, CDR2 SVGAGI. V dropped 6 bases and J dropped 4 bases, with 15 bases sitting between them. The CDR3 totals 14 residues. PCR used 60 Vbeta primers and 13 Jbeta primers. The repertoire was sequenced with immunoSEQ multiplex PCR; TCRdb's copy has only in-frame clones and lacks some. This table holds roughly 300,000 clones, about nine tenths found once. This clone has more than one count but fewer than ten. Its antigen is still unknown. This rearrangement joins TRBV6-5 to TRBJ1-1, with D uncertain. The sequenced material came from PBMCs. This TCR derives from a man aged 40-55 years in good health and CMV-seropositive. This CDR3 is CASRRRQRVTEAFF. The CDR3 DNA follows: TGTGCCAGCAGGCGCCGTCAGAGGGTCACTGAAGCTTTCTTT.